This record looks at one T cell receptor (beta chain) sequence and its context. These data originate in a study of blood T cell repertoires in COVID-19. Study overall: The study drew acute and convalescent COVID-19 samples from the United States, Italy and Spain. In each case, the material was cDNA or gDNA derived from T cells, B-cell-depleted T cells, or PBMCs.

CDR3 length equals 15 residues. The V and J ends lost 4 bases and 10 bases respectively, with 17 bases between them. CDR1 is SGHTA and CDR2 is FQGTGA in the germline V gene. The repertoire was sequenced with immunoSEQ multiplex PCR; TCRdb's copy has only in-frame clones and lacks some. Seen here are around 270,000 clones, approximately 86% observed once, and the top ten hold over 1.5%. The rearrangement uses TRBV7-3 and TRBJ1-6, with D possibly matching TRBD1 (6 bases). The sequence derives from a man aged 25-40 years with active or convalescent COVID-19. The sequencing sample was made of peripheral blood. The CDR3 DNA is TGTGCCAGCAGCTCATCAGGGGTCATAGGCTCACCCCTCCACTTT. It translates to CASSSSGVIGSPLHF.